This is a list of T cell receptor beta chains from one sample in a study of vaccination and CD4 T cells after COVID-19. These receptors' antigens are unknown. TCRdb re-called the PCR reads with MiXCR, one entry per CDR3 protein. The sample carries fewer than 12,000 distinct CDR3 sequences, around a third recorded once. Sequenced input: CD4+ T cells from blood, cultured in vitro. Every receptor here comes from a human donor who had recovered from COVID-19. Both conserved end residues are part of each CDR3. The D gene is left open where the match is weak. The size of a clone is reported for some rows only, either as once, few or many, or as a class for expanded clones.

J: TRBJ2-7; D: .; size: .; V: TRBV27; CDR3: CASSQGGGNYEQYF; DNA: TGTGCCAGCAGTCAAGGGGGGGGGAACTACGAGCAGTACTTC
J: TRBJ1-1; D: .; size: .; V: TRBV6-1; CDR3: CASSPKPGNTEAFF; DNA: TGTGCCAGCAGCCCTAAGCCGGGGAACACTGAAGCTTTCTTT
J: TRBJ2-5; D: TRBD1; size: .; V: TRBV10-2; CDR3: CASRDRGRETQYF; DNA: TGCGCCAGCAGGGACAGGGGGCGCGAGACCCAGTACTTC
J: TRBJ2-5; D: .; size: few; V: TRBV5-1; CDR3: CASSLEGSQETQYF; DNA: TGCGCCAGCAGCTTGGAAGGCAGCCAAGAGACCCAGTACTTC
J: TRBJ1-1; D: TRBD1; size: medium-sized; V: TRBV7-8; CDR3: CASSSGTGGTEAFF; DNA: TGTGCCAGCAGCTCCGGGACAGGGGGAACTGAAGCTTTCTTT
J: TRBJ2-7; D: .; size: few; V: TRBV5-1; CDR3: CASSPRTRSSYEQYF; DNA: TGCGCCAGCAGCCCCAGGACGAGGAGCTCCTACGAGCAGTACTTC
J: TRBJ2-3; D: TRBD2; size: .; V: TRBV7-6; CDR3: CASSPRTSGTVDTQYF; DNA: TGTGCCAGCAGCCCCAGGACTAGCGGAACGGTAGATACGCAGTATTTT
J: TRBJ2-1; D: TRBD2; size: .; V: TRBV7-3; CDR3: CASSLSSGVGNEQFF; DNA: TGTGCCAGCAGCCTGAGTAGCGGGGTCGGGAATGAGCAGTTCTTC
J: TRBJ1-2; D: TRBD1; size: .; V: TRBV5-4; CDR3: CASSLAGQGLYGYTF; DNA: TGTGCCAGCAGCTTGGCGGGACAGGGGCTCTATGGCTACACCTTC
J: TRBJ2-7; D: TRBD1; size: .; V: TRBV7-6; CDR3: CASSFPDRPHSYEQYF; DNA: TGTGCCAGCAGCTTTCCGGACAGGCCCCACTCCTACGAGCAGTACTTC
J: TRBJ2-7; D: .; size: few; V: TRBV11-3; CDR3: CASSPLAGSYEQYF; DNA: TGTGCCAGCAGCCCCCTAGCCGGCTCCTACGAGCAGTACTTC
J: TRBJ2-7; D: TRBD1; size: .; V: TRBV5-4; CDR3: CASLGTGGSYEQYF; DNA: TGTGCCAGCTTGGGGACAGGGGGCTCCTACGAGCAGTACTTC
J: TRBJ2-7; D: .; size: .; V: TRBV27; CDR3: CASARALSYEQYF; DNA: TGTGCCAGCGCCCGGGCCCTCTCCTACGAGCAGTACTTC
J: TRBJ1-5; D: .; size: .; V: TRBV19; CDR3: CASSMQGSQPQHF; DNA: TGTGCCAGTAGTATGCAGGGGTCTCAGCCCCAGCATTTT
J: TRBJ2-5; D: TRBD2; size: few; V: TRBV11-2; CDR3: CASSFGGEPVETQYF; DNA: TGTGCCAGCAGCTTCGGGGGGGAGCCGGTTGAGACCCAGTACTTC
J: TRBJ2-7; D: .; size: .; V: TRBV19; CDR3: CASRPGLASTYEQYF; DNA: TGTGCCAGTAGGCCGGGACTCGCATCTACTTACGAGCAGTACTTC
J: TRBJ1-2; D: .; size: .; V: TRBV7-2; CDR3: CASILRPGAGGYTF; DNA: TGTGCCAGCATCTTAAGGCCAGGGGCAGGGGGCTACACCTTC
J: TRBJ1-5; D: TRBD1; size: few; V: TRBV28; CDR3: CASSAPRGRQPQHF; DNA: TGTGCCAGCAGTGCCCCGAGGGGGCGTCAGCCCCAGCATTTT
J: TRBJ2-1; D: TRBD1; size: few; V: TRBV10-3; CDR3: CAISSQGVDEQFF; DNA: TGTGCCATCAGTTCACAGGGGGTCGATGAGCAGTTCTTC
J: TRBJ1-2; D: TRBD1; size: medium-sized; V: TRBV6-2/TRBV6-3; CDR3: CASQRDRGNYGYTF; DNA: TGTGCCAGCCAAAGGGACAGGGGGAACTATGGCTACACCTTC
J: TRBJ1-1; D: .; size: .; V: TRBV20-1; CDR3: CSAIDRPNTEAFF; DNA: TGCAGTGCTATAGACAGGCCGAACACTGAAGCTTTCTTT
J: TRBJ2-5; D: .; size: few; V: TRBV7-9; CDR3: CASSLQETQYF; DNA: TGTGCCAGCAGCTTGCAAGAGACCCAGTACTTC
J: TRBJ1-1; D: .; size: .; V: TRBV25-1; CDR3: CASKSGNFEAFF; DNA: TGTGCCAGCAAGTCGGGGAACTTTGAAGCTTTCTTT
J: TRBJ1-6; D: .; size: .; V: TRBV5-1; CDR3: CASSLAAGPSGNSPLHF; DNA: TGCGCCAGCAGCTTGGCCGCTGGGCCGAGTGGGAATTCACCCCTCCACTTT
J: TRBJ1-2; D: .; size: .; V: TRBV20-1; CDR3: CSARVPSEGGGAFNYGYTF; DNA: TGCAGTGCTAGAGTCCCCTCCGAAGGTGGGGGCGCGTTCAACTATGGCTACACCTTC
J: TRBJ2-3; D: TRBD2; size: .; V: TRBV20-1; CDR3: CSARGGDTQYF; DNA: TGCAGTGCTCGGGGGGGAGATACGCAGTATTTT
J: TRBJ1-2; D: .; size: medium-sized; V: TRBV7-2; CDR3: CASSLGTYRDGYTF; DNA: TGTGCCAGCAGCTTAGGGACCTACAGGGATGGCTACACCTTC
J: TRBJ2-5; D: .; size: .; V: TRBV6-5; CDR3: CASSYSEVQETQYF; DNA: TGTGCCAGCAGTTACTCCGAGGTTCAAGAGACCCAGTACTTC
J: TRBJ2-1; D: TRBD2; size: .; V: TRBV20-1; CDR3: CSAPPQLAGDYNEQFF; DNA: TGCAGTGCCCCACCTCAGCTAGCGGGGGACTACAATGAGCAGTTCTTC
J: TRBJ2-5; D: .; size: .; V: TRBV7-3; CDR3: CASSLTREETQYF; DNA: TGTGCCAGCAGCTTAACGCGGGAAGAGACCCAGTACTTC
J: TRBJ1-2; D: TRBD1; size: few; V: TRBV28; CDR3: CASRSTGAAYGYTF; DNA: TGTGCCAGCAGGTCAACAGGGGCGGCCTATGGCTACACCTTC
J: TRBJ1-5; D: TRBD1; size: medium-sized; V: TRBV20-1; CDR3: CSASLGGSSQPQHF; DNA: TGCAGTGCTAGTTTAGGGGGCTCCAGTCAGCCCCAGCATTTT
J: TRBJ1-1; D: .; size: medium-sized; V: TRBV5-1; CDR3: CASSLERGNTEAFF; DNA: TGCGCCAGCAGCTTGGAACGGGGTAACACTGAAGCTTTCTTT